One sample yielded the 27 T cell receptor beta chains listed below, sequenced in a study of OX40 agonist ivuxolimab in advanced cancers. Assay: immunoSEQ multiplex PCR; the TCRdb copy retains only in-frame clones and omits some. Of around 59,000 clones listed, about 89% were seen once; the top ten hold 12%. The source material was CD4+ or CD8+ T cells sorted from blood, sampled in a trial of the OX40 agonist ivuxolimab. All receptors come from an adult with an advanced solid tumor such as melanoma, head and neck, liver or kidney cancer.

This chain uses TRBV9 with TRBJ2-7; D may be TRBD2 (5 bases). The CDR3 runs 15 residues. V was pared by 3 bases and J by 0 bases, with 13 bases between. Germline CDR1 and CDR2: SGDLS and YYNGEE. The CDR3: CASSAGGSSSYEQYV. The CDR3 nucleotides read TGTGCCAGCAGCGCCGGCGGGTCAAGCTCCTACGAGCAGTACGTC.

The V and J genes are TRBV4-3 and TRBJ2-4, with D perhaps given as TRBD1 or TRBD2 (6 bases each). This CDR3 has 15 amino acids. Germline CDR1 and CDR2: LGHNA and YSLEER. Deletions cut 0 bases from V and 6 bases from J, with 12 bases between. The CDR3 here is CASSQEGGRGNIQYF. In nucleotides, the CDR3 is TGCGCCAGCAGCCAAGAAGGGGGGCGCGGAAACATTCAGTACTTC.

The J gene is TRBJ2-7, the V gene TRBV27, with D possibly matching TRBD1 (6 bases). The CDR3 is 13 residues long. Deletions cut 6 bases from V and 6 bases from J, with 15 bases between. The germline gives CDR1 MNHEY, CDR2 SMNVEV (reference sequence). CDR3 DNA: TGTGCCAGCAGCCCTTCAGGGGATTCCGAGCAGTACTTC. Amino acid sequence: CASSPSGDSEQYF.

The chain links TRBV5-4 to TRBJ2-1; 7 bases align to TRBD2. The length of the CDR3 is 15 residues. V lost 0 bases, J lost 8 bases, and 8 bases stayed unmatched. Germline CDR1 reads SGHNT; CDR2 reads YYREEE (reference sequence). The CDR3, as DNA: TGTGCCAGCAGCTTGGGGACTAGTCTTATCCATGAGCAGTTCTTC. Residues: CASSLGTSLIHEQFF.

The chain carries TRBV4-3 and TRBJ1-2; D ambiguous. Trimming took off 0 bases at V and 4 bases at J, with 15 bases between the two ends. The germline V gene encodes CDR1 LGHNA and CDR2 YSLEER. The CDR3 is 16 residues long. CDR3 loop: CASSQDPKPGSYGYTF. The CDR3 DNA reads as TGCGCCAGCAGCCAAGATCCCAAACCAGGAAGCTATGGCTACACCTTC.

The chain carries TRBV7-9 and TRBJ2-1; 10 bases are shared with TRBD1. V trimming: 5 bases; J trimming: 5 bases; junction bases outside the gene matches: 3. The CDR3 extends over 14 amino acids. Per germline, CDR1 SEHNR and CDR2 FQNEAQ (reference sequence). In DNA, the CDR3 is TGTGCCAGCAGCCCAGGGACAGGGGACAATGAGCAGTTCTTC. Translation: CASSPGTGDNEQFF.

The chain is built from TRBV6-1 and TRBJ1-5; a weak D match, TRBD1 (6 bases). Germline V lookup: CDR1 MNHNS, CDR2 SASEGT. This CDR3 contains 15 residues. The germline V and J ends were trimmed by 1 base and 5 bases, with 12 bases remaining between them. In nucleotides, the CDR3 is TGTGCCAGCAGTGAAGTCTCCGGGGGCGATCAGCCCCAGCATTTT. This sequence encodes CASSEVSGGDQPQHF.

The CDR3 sequence is CASSLLKSTGELFF. CDR3 DNA: TGTGCCAGCAGCTTACTGAAGAGCACCGGGGAGCTGTTTTTT. The chain has TRBV11-3 and TRBJ2-2; D not resolved. Germline values: CDR1 SGHNT, CDR2 YENEEA. The CDR3 totals 14 residues. Trimming removed 2 bases at V and 4 bases at J, with 8 bases between. The entire variable domain, with the rest obtained from reference TRBV11-3 and TRBJ2-2, is as follows: EAGVVQSPRYKIIEKKQPVAFWCNPISGHNTLYWYLQNLGQGPELLIRYENEEAVDDSQLPKDRFSAERLKGVDSTLKIQPAELGDSAVYLCASSLLKSTGELFFGEGSRLTVL.

The V gene is TRBV9, the J gene TRBJ2-1; 9 nucleotides match TRBD1. The junction had 2 bases not matched to a gene; V was cut back by 0 bases and J by 4 bases. Germline CDR1 SGDLS, CDR2 YYNGEE. The CDR3 consists of 15 residues. CDR3 DNA sequence: TGTGCCAGCAGCGTAGGGGACAGGGAGTACAATGAGCAGTTCTTC. Amino acids: CASSVGDREYNEQFF.

This clone was picked up one time. V usage is TRBV21-1 and J usage is TRBJ2-7; the table assigns TRBD2, which was not confirmed against the DNA. TRBV21-1 is a documented pseudogene. The length of the CDR3 is 12 residues. In DNA form, the CDR3 reads TGTGCCAGCAGCAGGGAGTCCCACGAGCAGTACGTC. Amino acids: CASSRESHEQYV.

The chain couples TRBV30 to TRBJ1-3; weak D call: TRBD1 (5 bases). CDR1 GTSNPN and CDR2 SVGIG come from the germline V gene (reference sequence). The V gene lost 1 base and the J gene lost 2 bases, with 18 bases spanning the gap. This CDR3 region has 17 residues. CDR3 nucleotide sequence: TGTGCCTGGAGTGACTTGGGGGTACGAGTCCCTGGAAACACCATATATTTT. This codes for CAWSDLGVRVPGNTIYF.

The chain is built from TRBV4-3 and TRBJ1-2; D remains ambiguous. The CDR3 covers 16 residues. The V gene's germline CDR1 is LGHNA and CDR2 YSLEER. The V end was cut by 0 bases, the J end by 4 bases, with 15 bases between. The CDR3 nucleotides are TGCGCCAGCAGCCAAGAGGGGAACAGCCCGTTCTATGGCTACACCTTC. It specifies CASSQEGNSPFYGYTF.

The chain recombines TRBV6-5 with TRBJ1-1; D remains ambiguous. Germline V lookup: CDR1 MNHEY, CDR2 SVGAGI. The V end was cut by 6 bases, the J end by 4 bases, with 6 bases between. The length of the CDR3 is 11 residues. The DNA for the CDR3 is TGTGCCAGCAGGAAGGGCACTGAAGCTTTCTTT. Protein product: CASRKGTEAFF.

The genes are TRBV29-1 and TRBJ2-1, with 12 bases lining up with TRBD2. The V and J ends lost 4 bases and 10 bases, in that order; junction bases with no gene match: 11. The CDR3 has 15 residues. CDR1 is SQVTM, CDR2 ANQGSEA, per germline. The CDR3 sequence is CSVVLLTSGRGEQFF. The CDR3 bases are TGCAGCGTTGTCTTACTGACTAGCGGGAGAGGGGAGCAGTTCTTC.

The chain joins TRBV11-2 to TRBJ2-3; D ambiguous. Germline CDR1 SGHAT, CDR2 FQNNGV. There are 15 residues in the CDR3. V gave up 3 bases and J gave up 0 bases, with 10 bases separating them. The CDR3 nucleotides read TGTGCCAGCAGCTTCCATGGAACTAGCACAGATACGCAGTATTTT. Translation: CASSFHGTSTDTQYF. Supplemented by reference TRBV11-2 and TRBJ2-3, the full variable domain reads EAGVAQSPRYKIIEKRQSVAFWCNPISGHATLYWYQQILGQGPKLLIQFQNNGVVDDSQLPKDRFSAERLKGVDSTLKIQPAKLEDSAVYLCASSFHGTSTDTQYFGPGTRLTVL.

The chain joins TRBV4-3 to TRBJ1-4; possible D gene TRBD1, 6 bases. The germline V gene encodes CDR1 LGHNA and CDR2 YSLEER. The CDR3 spans 15 residues. Trimming pared 0 bases from V and 5 bases from J, leaving 10 bases between. The CDR3 coding sequence is TGCGCCAGCAGCCAAGATACACAGGGAAATGAAAAACTGTTTTTT. It codes for CASSQDTQGNEKLFF.

The chain couples TRBV4-1 to TRBJ2-2; 7 bases map to TRBD1. With V trimmed by 4 bases and J by 2 bases, 4 bases remained unmatched. Per germline, CDR1 MGHRA and CDR2 YSYEKL. This CDR3 region has 15 residues. CDR3 region: CASSLRTGNTGELFF. As DNA, the CDR3 is TGCGCCAGCAGCCTCCGGACAGGTAACACCGGGGAGCTGTTTTTT.

The V gene is TRBV28, the J gene TRBJ2-7; D may be TRBD1 or TRBD2 (5 bases each). Trimming shortened V by 4 bases and J by 3 bases, and 16 bases separated the two germline ends. The CDR3 runs 15 residues. CDR1 is MDHEN and CDR2 is SYDVKM in the germline V gene. CDR3 region: CASSSGGRDLYEQYF. The CDR3 DNA is TGTGCCAGCAGTTCTGGGGGACGGGACCTCTACGAGCAGTACTTC.

The CDR3 loop reads CASSIQGTVYEQYF. The DNA for the CDR3 is TGTGCCAGTAGTATCCAGGGGACAGTGTACGAGCAGTACTTC. J is TRBJ2-7 and V is TRBV19, with TRBD1 matching over 7 bases. V lost 3 bases to trimming and J lost 4 bases; unmatched junction nucleotides: 6. Germline V gene lookup returns CDR1 LNHDA and CDR2 SQIVND (reference sequence). This CDR3 is 14 amino acids long.

The chain links TRBV2 to TRBJ2-1, with 12 bases identical to TRBD2. The trim removed 4 bases at V and 9 bases at J, leaving 10 bases unmatched. Germline values: CDR1 SNHLY, CDR2 FYNNEI. There are 16 residues in the CDR3. The CDR3 here is CASSAAGLAGGVEQFF. In DNA form, the CDR3 reads TGTGCCAGCAGTGCGGCTGGTCTAGCGGGAGGGGTTGAGCAGTTCTTC.

In its sample, this clone was seen once. The V call is TRBV19, the J call TRBJ1-1; no clear D. Germline CDR1 is LNHDA and CDR2 is SQIVND (reference sequence). This CDR3 contains 11 residues. V shed 5 bases and J shed 6 bases, with 7 bases lying between them. The CDR3 reads CASSFGPEAFF. CDR3 nucleotides: TGTGCCAGTAGTTTCGGACCTGAAGCTTTCTTT. Supplemented by reference TRBV19 and TRBJ1-1, the full variable domain reads DGGITQSPKYLFRKEGQNVTLSCEQNLNHDAMYWYRQDPGQGLRLIYYSQIVNDFQKGDIAEGYSVSREKKESFPLTVTSAQKNPTAFYLCASSFGPEAFFGQGTRLTVV.

J is TRBJ2-5 and V is TRBV11-1; D tentatively reads TRBD1 or TRBD2 (6 bases each). The germline gives CDR1 SGHAT, CDR2 FQDESV (reference sequence). This CDR3 has 17 residues. With 5 bases removed from V and 1 base from J, the gap between germline ends came to 20 bases. CDR3 DNA sequence: TGTGCCAGCAGCCCCTCGGGGGCGGGGCTGGGCCAAGAGACCCAGTACTTC. It encodes CASSPSGAGLGQETQYF.

The chain couples TRBV14 to TRBJ2-2; D may correspond to TRBD1 or TRBD2 (5 bases each). Trimming pared 6 bases from V and 6 bases from J, leaving 23 bases between. The germline CDR1 and CDR2 sequences are SGHDN and FVKESK. CDR3 length equals 17 residues. The CDR3, as DNA: TGTGCCAGCAGTTCCACACCGGGACGAGTAGGCGCCGGGGAGCTGTTTTTT. It specifies CASSSTPGRVGAGELFF.

The chain joins TRBV27 to TRBJ2-7; maybe TRBD2 (6 bases). Per the germline V gene, CDR1 is MNHEY and CDR2 is SMNVEV (reference sequence). There are 16 residues in the CDR3. V was pared by 5 bases and J by 4 bases, with 21 bases between. In nucleotides, the CDR3 is TGTGCCAGCAGTCCGGGGAACAGCGGGTCGGGGTACGAGCAGTACTTC. Encoded protein: CASSPGNSGSGYEQYF.

J is TRBJ2-2 and V is TRBV4-1, with D perhaps matching TRBD2 (6 bases). Trimming left V 3 bases short and J 6 bases short, with 11 bases between. Germline V gene sequence: CDR1 MGHRA, CDR2 YSYEKL. This CDR3 is 14 amino acids long. CDR3 residues: CASSQEGGAGELFF. The CDR3 DNA is TGCGCCAGCAGCCAGGAGGGAGGCGCCGGGGAGCTGTTTTTT.

The chain combines TRBV10-3 with TRBJ2-7, with no clear D. In germline, CDR1 is ENHRY, CDR2 SYGVKD. This CDR3 is built from 14 residues. Trimming pared 0 bases from V and 5 bases from J, leaving 11 bases between. The CDR3 is CAISESWESHEQYV. CDR3 DNA sequence: TGTGCCATCAGTGAGTCTTGGGAATCCCACGAGCAGTACGTC.

This chain links TRBV9 with TRBJ2-1; D unresolved. The CDR3 spans 15 residues. V was cut by 1 base and J by 0 bases, with 8 bases left in between. Germline CDR1 SGDLS, CDR2 YYNGEE. The CDR3 DNA follows: TGTGCCAGCAGCGTAAGCGATAGCTCCTACAATGAGCAGTTCTTC. Its protein product is CASSVSDSSYNEQFF. Full variable domain (outside the CDR3, taken from reference TRBV9 and TRBJ2-1): DSGVTQTPKHLITATGQRVTLRCSPRSGDLSVYWYQQSLDQGLQFLIQYYNGEERAKGNILERFSAQQFPDLHSELNLSSLELGDSALYFCASSVSDSSYNEQFFGPGTRLTVL.